The source of this T cell receptor beta chain is a study of breast tumors, draining lymph nodes, adjacent tissues. Study observations and caveats: Tumor and nontumor repertoires were significantly more similar in luminal-like than in basal-like breast cancer.

Axillary draining lymph nodes of breast cancer patients supplied the node samples. This clonotype was counted many times. The antigen remains unidentified. TCRdb re-called the multiplex PCR reads through MiXCR, storing one row per CDR3 protein. Of around 170,000 distinct CDR3 sequences detected, roughly a third appear once; the ten largest clones hold roughly 4.3%. V lost 7 bases and J lost 1; bases outside the gene matches: 6. Looked up from germline, CDR1 is DFQATT and CDR2 is SNEGSKA (reference sequence). The CDR3 has 14 amino acids. Sequencing was done on a sample of axillary lymph node tissue. The receptor was isolated from a female donor with breast cancer. Some clones in this sample may be carry-over from other donors' samples. The rearrangement links TRBV20-1 to TRBJ2-7, with 11 bases that match TRBD2. The CDR3 loop is CSGTSGSISYEQYF. CDR3 DNA sequence: TGCAGTGGAACTAGCGGGAGTATTTCCTACGAGCAGTACTTC.